This passage covers 27 T cell receptor beta chains from one sample sequenced in a study of shared clonotypes between healthy human individuals. Positive CCR7 selection of CD45RO-negative cells yielded the naive CD8 cells, and terminally differentiated effector memory CD45RA+ cells were excluded. Sequencing used immunoSEQ multiplex PCR; TCRdb keeps in-frame clones, though not all of them. The sample shows approximately 2,000,000 clones, 93% of them seen only once. The sequencing input was naive CD8+ T cells from PBMCs. The receptors shown here come from a young man in good health. Some clones in this sample may be carry-over from other donors' samples.

This clone came up a few times. V usage is TRBV7-3 and J usage is TRBJ1-1, with D tentatively TRBD1 (5 bases). Germline loops: CDR1 SGHTA, CDR2 FQGTGA. This CDR3 spans 15 amino acids. Trimming cost V 0 bases and J 1 base, with 9 bases left between them. The CDR3 bases are TGTGCCAGCAGCTTAACGTCGAGGGGGAACACTGAAGCTTTCTTT. Translation: CASSLTSRGNTEAFF.

The gene calls are TRBV5-6 and TRBJ1-1; no clear D. CDR1 and CDR2 from the germline V gene are SGHDT and YYEEEE. With 4 bases removed from V and 1 base from J, the gap between germline ends came to 14 bases. The CDR3 covers 15 residues. CDR3 in amino acids: CASSRPQEKNTEAFF. The DNA of the CDR3 is TGTGCCAGCAGCAGGCCTCAGGAGAAGAACACTGAAGCTTTCTTT.

As for this clone: At the DNA level, this CDR3 is encoded by other sequences in the same sample as well. V is TRBV7-9 and J is TRBJ1-5, with D uncertain. The germline gives CDR1 SEHNR, CDR2 FQNEAQ (reference sequence). This CDR3 comprises 13 residues. The germline V and J ends were trimmed by 5 bases and 4 bases, with 9 bases remaining between them. CDR3 loop: CASSPGSNQPQHF. DNA of the CDR3: TGTGCCAGCAGCCCAGGCAGTAATCAGCCCCAGCATTTT.

This chain links TRBV19 with TRBJ2-1; 11 bases match TRBD2. Germline CDR1 and CDR2: LNHDA and SQIVND (reference sequence). There are 17 residues in the CDR3. J was trimmed by 0 bases and V by 3 bases; bases with no gene match: 4. The CDR3 DNA reads as TGTGCCAGTAGTATGGACCTAGCGGGAGGCTCCTACAATGAGCAGTTCTTC. Its protein is CASSMDLAGGSYNEQFF.

The rearrangement uses TRBV11-2 and TRBJ2-7; 11 positions match TRBD1. The J segment lost 7 bases and the V segment lost 5 bases, leaving 7 bases of the junction unmatched. The length of the CDR3 is 14 residues. From germline, CDR1 is SGHAT and CDR2 FQNNGV. In DNA, the CDR3 is TGTGCCAGCAGCCGGACAGGGGGCTTGGTTGAGCAGTACTTC. It codes for CASSRTGGLVEQYF.

The chain has TRBV28 and TRBJ2-5; D could derive from TRBD1 or TRBD2 (6 bases each). TRBJ2-7 matches the DNA end more closely, so the J call is doubtful. Per the germline V gene, CDR1 is MDHEN and CDR2 is SYDVKM. This CDR3 contains 16 residues. This CDR3 reads CASSPLRGGEGGEQYF. As DNA, the CDR3 is TGTGCCAGCAGCCCCCTCAGGGGCGGGGAAGGTGGCGAGCAGTACTTC.

V usage is TRBV27 and J usage is TRBJ2-2; possibly TRBD2 for D (7 bases). The CDR3 contains 13 residues. Trimming stripped 8 bases from V and 6 bases from J, with 13 bases between. Germline lookup yields CDR1 MNHEY and CDR2 SMNVEV (reference sequence). The CDR3 DNA reads as TGTGCCAGCTGGGGGGGCGCTTCCGGGGAGCTGTTTTTT. This sequence encodes CASWGGASGELFF.

The chain couples TRBV4-1 to TRBJ2-7, with D unclear. Germline-derived CDR1 and CDR2 are MGHRA and YSYEKL. The ends were cut back, 3 bases at V and 0 bases at J, with 9 bases in the middle. The CDR3 has 14 residues. The CDR3 is CASSHLDRSYEQYF. The CDR3 coding sequence is TGCGCCAGCAGCCACCTGGACCGCTCCTACGAGCAGTACTTC.

The chain combines TRBV4-2 with TRBJ1-4, with no clear D. The V end was cut by 4 bases, the J end by 8 bases, with 20 bases between. The germline CDR1 and CDR2 sequences are LGHNA and YNFKEQ. There are 16 residues in the CDR3. CDR3 coding DNA: TGTGCCAGCAGCCCTGCTGGTGGAGGCGGATTCGAAAAACTGTTTTTT. Translating it yields CASSPAGGGGFEKLFF.

This clone has a single count. The rearrangement uses TRBV5-6 and TRBJ1-2; no firm D call. V lost 2 bases and J lost 5, with 19 bases in between. This CDR3 has 16 amino acids. Germline V gene lookup returns CDR1 SGHDT and CDR2 YYEEEE. The CDR3 protein is CASSFSPLSRHYGYTF. The CDR3 DNA reads TGTGCCAGCAGCTTTAGTCCATTGTCCAGGCATTATGGCTACACCTTC.

The chain joins TRBV29-1 to TRBJ1-2; D unresolved. The V gene's germline CDR1 is SQVTM and CDR2 ANQGSEA. There are 12 residues in the CDR3. The V and J ends lost 7 bases and 7 bases respectively, with 16 bases between them. The CDR3 protein is CSAILSSGGYTF. CDR3 bases: TGCAGCGCGATTCTATCATCAGGTGGCTACACCTTC.

CDR3 in amino acids: CASSQGVTSGRGDEQFF. For the CDR3, the DNA is TGCGCCAGCAGCCAAGGCGTGACTAGCGGGAGGGGCGATGAGCAGTTCTTC. This chain connects TRBV4-3 to TRBJ2-1, with 14 bases that match TRBD2. The germline V gene encodes CDR1 LGHNA and CDR2 YSLEER. The CDR3 consists of 17 residues. Unmatched junction bases numbered 7, after V lost 1 base and J lost 8 bases.

Notes on this clone: Other DNA variants within this sample encode the same CDR3. This sequence joins TRBV27 and TRBJ2-7, with 13 bases that match TRBD2. Germline-derived CDR1 and CDR2 are MNHEY and SMNVEV (reference sequence). The J segment lost 4 bases and the V segment lost 5 bases, leaving 2 bases of the junction unmatched. The CDR3 is 14 amino acids. This chain's CDR3 is CASSTSGRGYEQYF. In DNA, the CDR3 is TGTGCCAGCAGTACTAGCGGGAGGGGGTACGAGCAGTACTTC.

The chain carries TRBV7-8 and TRBJ2-1, with 7 bases matching TRBD1. After removal of 2 bases from V and 4 bases from J, the junction contained 14 bases not matched to a gene. From germline, CDR1 is SGHVS and CDR2 FQNEAQ. This CDR3 is 18 amino acids long. The CDR3 loop reads CASSLPRPDRELYNEQFF. The CDR3 DNA follows: TGTGCCAGCAGCTTACCGCGGCCAGACAGGGAACTATACAATGAGCAGTTCTTC.

The sample holds one count of this clone. J is TRBJ1-5 and V is TRBV4-3; TRBD1 is a possible D gene (6 bases). The V gene lost 0 bases and the J gene lost 9 bases, with 15 bases spanning the gap. Germline CDR1 is LGHNA and CDR2 is YSLEER. This CDR3 is built from 15 residues. This chain's CDR3 is CASSQERGLPGPQHF. CDR3 nucleotide sequence: TGCGCCAGCAGCCAAGAAAGGGGGTTGCCGGGGCCCCAGCATTTT.

This chain links TRBV5-1 with TRBJ2-7; the D is unclear. Per the germline V gene, CDR1 is SGHRS and CDR2 is YFSETQ. This CDR3 comprises 14 residues. Trimming pared 4 bases from V and 4 bases from J, leaving 15 bases between. CDR3 amino acids: CASSVGGEGYEQYF. In nucleotides, the CDR3 is TGCGCCAGCAGCGTGGGTGGTGAAGGGTACGAGCAGTACTTC.

The genes are TRBV19 and TRBJ2-1; D gene ambiguous. Trimming removed 3 bases from V and 6 bases from J, with 9 bases in between. Germline V gives CDR1 LNHDA, CDR2 SQIVND (reference sequence). The CDR3 sequence is 13 residues long. The CDR3: CASSISISNEQFF. CDR3 in DNA: TGTGCCAGTAGTATCTCCATCTCCAATGAGCAGTTCTTC.

The chain links TRBV6-5 to TRBJ2-2, with 7 positions matching TRBD2. Germline values: CDR1 MNHEY, CDR2 SVGAGI. The V segment lost 5 bases and the J segment 5 bases; nucleotides outside the gene matches: 8. The length of the CDR3 is 15 residues. The DNA of the CDR3 is TGTGCCAGCAGTCCACAGCGGGGTTGGACCGGGGAGCTGTTTTTT. It specifies CASSPQRGWTGELFF.

This chain links TRBV18 with TRBJ2-1; the match to TRBD2 covers 7 bases. CDR3 length: 13 amino acids. J gave up 8 bases and V 4 bases, and 5 bases lay outside the gene matches. The germline CDR1 and CDR2 sequences are KGHSH and LQKENI. This CDR3 reads CASSRDYVDEQFF. CDR3 bases: TGTGCCAGCTCACGGGACTATGTCGATGAGCAGTTCTTC.

The chain recombines TRBV19 with TRBJ2-3; 8 bases align to TRBD1. CDR1 is LNHDA, CDR2 SQIVND, per germline (reference sequence). The CDR3 has 15 residues. With V trimmed by 6 bases and J by 2 bases, 7 bases remained unmatched. The CDR3 sequence is CASRDREEDTDTQYF. The CDR3 nucleotides read TGTGCCAGTAGGGACAGGGAAGAGGACACAGATACGCAGTATTTT.

V and J are TRBV7-9 and TRBJ2-7; D gene ambiguous. The CDR3 length is 14 residues. Trimming cost V 10 bases and J 6 bases, with 22 bases left between them. Germline CDR1 SEHNR, CDR2 FQNEAQ (reference sequence). The CDR3 loop reads CATRGVSLLSEQYF. The DNA of the CDR3 is TGTGCCACACGAGGAGTCAGTCTCCTCTCCGAGCAGTACTTC.

The V and J genes are TRBV7-8 and TRBJ2-2; a weak D match, TRBD2 (5 bases). V was clipped by 5 bases and J by 6 bases, with 10 bases between them. The CDR3 is made up of 13 amino acids. Germline values: CDR1 SGHVS, CDR2 FQNEAQ. The CDR3 is CASSRSGPGELFF. In DNA, the CDR3 is TGTGCCAGCAGCCGGAGCGGACCCGGGGAGCTGTTTTTT. Based on the CDR3 plus reference TRBV7-8 and TRBJ2-2, the full variable domain is GAGVSQSPRYKVAKRGQDVALRCDPISGHVSLFWYQQALGQGPEFLTYFQNEAQLDKSGLPSDRFFAERPEGSVSTLKIQRTQQEDSAVYLCASSRSGPGELFFGEGSRLTVL.

The sample holds one count of this clone. This chain uses TRBV7-8 with TRBJ2-7; 9 bases fit TRBD1. CDR1 SGHVS and CDR2 FQNEAQ come from the germline V gene. The CDR3 has 16 amino acids. Trimming cost V 1 base and J 4 bases; bases outside gene matches: 8. The CDR3 DNA reads as TGTGCCAGCAGCTTAGATTCTCGGGACAGGGCGTACGAGCAGTACTTC. Translated: CASSLDSRDRAYEQYF.

The rearrangement links TRBV6-5 to TRBJ2-1, with 9 bases fitting TRBD1. Per the germline V gene, CDR1 is MNHEY and CDR2 is SVGAGI. J was trimmed by 8 bases and V by 6 bases; bases with no gene match: 8. This CDR3 has 14 amino acids. The CDR3 spells CASSPFRTGDEQFF. The CDR3 DNA reads as TGTGCCAGCAGCCCATTCAGGACAGGGGATGAGCAGTTCTTC.

The chain couples TRBV7-6 to TRBJ2-7; weak D call: TRBD2 (5 bases). V was pared by 3 bases and J by 5 bases, with 17 bases between. The CDR3 is made up of 15 amino acids. Germline-derived CDR1 and CDR2 are SGHVS and FNYEAQ. CDR3 DNA sequence: TGTGCCAGCAGCTTTCTGGGAGCCGGGCTAGACGAGCAGTACTTC. Translated, it gives CASSFLGAGLDEQYF.

The chain recombines TRBV7-6 with TRBJ2-5, with TRBD2 identical over 8 bases. The J call may be wrong; the DNA end is better matched by TRBJ2-7. The CDR3 contains 16 residues. Looked up from germline, CDR1 is SGHVS and CDR2 is FNYEAQ. The CDR3 region is CASSVASDGRAYEQYF. Written as DNA, the CDR3 is TGTGCCAGCAGCGTTGCCTCTGACGGGAGGGCCTACGAGCAGTACTTC.

The rearrangement links TRBV28 to TRBJ1-5; D gene ambiguous. This CDR3 is 15 amino acids long. Trimming removed 7 bases at V and 4 bases at J, with 17 bases between. The germline gives CDR1 MDHEN, CDR2 SYDVKM. The DNA of the CDR3 is TGTGCCAGCACCTTGCTCCGGGAAGGGAATCAGCCCCAGCATTTT. Translated: CASTLLREGNQPQHF.